This T cell receptor beta chain was sequenced in a study of T cell changes during pregnancy in multiple sclerosis. The CDR3 totals 14 residues. V shed 6 bases and J shed 0 bases, with 11 bases lying between them. The germline gives CDR1 MDHEN, CDR2 SYDVKM. This clone is a singleton in its sample. Sequencing was performed with immunoSEQ multiplex PCR; in TCRdb, only in-frame clones are kept and a portion is missing. Of over 50,000 clones listed, about 86% are singletons. The gene calls are TRBV28 and TRBJ2-5; D not certain. The clonotype originates from a human donor whose cells served as feeder cells for cultures in a pregnancy study. The material sequenced was peripheral blood from another person, used as feeder cells. CDR3 DNA sequence: TGTGCCAGCAGAAGGAATTGGTACCAAGAGACCCAGTACTTC. It specifies CASRRNWYQETQYF.